Reported below is one T cell receptor (beta chain). Its antigen is not identified. A multiplex PCR was run with 60 Vbeta primers and 13 Jbeta primers. Sequenced by immunoSEQ multiplex PCR; TCRdb stores in-frame clones only, minus some. Here the sample table reports around 200,000 clones. V shed 4 bases, J shed 10 bases, and the junction held 4 bases outside the gene matches. The CDR3 is 11 amino acids. Germline CDR1 reads SGDLS; CDR2 reads YYNGEE. The data are from a study of cytomegalovirus exposure and HLA in healthy donors. Study results and limitations: Later on, an analysis showed TCR association rates differing by HLA locus, with DRB1 the most and HLA-C the fewest.

This rearrangement joins TRBV9 to TRBJ1-1; 7 bases match TRBD1. Sequencing was done on a sample of PBMCs. The sequence came from a woman between 25 and 40 years old in good health and CMV-seropositive. This chain's CDR3 is CASSPRQGAFF. The CDR3 DNA sequence: TGTGCCAGCAGCCCCCGACAGGGAGCTTTCTTT.